A single sample gave rise to the 19 T cell receptor beta chains below, sequenced in a study of T-cell memory formation after mild COVID-19. TCRdb used MiXCR to reprocess the 5' RACE reads, holding one entry per CDR3 protein. The sample shows fewer than 500,000 distinct CDR3 sequences, 25% of them seen only once. The sample was PBMCs or a T cell subset sorted from them (not recorded which). These receptor sequences come from an adult woman who had mild COVID-19 (a few samples of this study predate the infection). Cell type and time point are not known.

This clonotype has just a few counts. This chain links TRBV9 with TRBJ2-7; a possible D gene is TRBD1 (6 bases). Germline CDR1 SGDLS, CDR2 YYNGEE. CDR3 length: 15 amino acids. Trimming took off 0 bases at V and 0 bases at J, with 10 bases between the two ends. Here the CDR3 reads CASSVGDKSSYEQYF. The CDR3, as DNA: TGTGCCAGCAGCGTAGGGGACAAGAGCTCCTACGAGCAGTACTTC.

The chain couples TRBV5-1 to TRBJ1-1, with 7 bases identical to TRBD1. V lost 4 bases to trimming and J lost 4 bases; unmatched junction nucleotides: 10. CDR3 length equals 15 residues. Per the germline V gene, CDR1 is SGHRS and CDR2 is YFSETQ. For the CDR3, the DNA is TGCGCCAGCAGCCCTACGACAGGGAGCAGCACTGAAGCTTTCTTT. Translation gives CASSPTTGSSTEAFF.

The chain employs TRBV6-1 and TRBJ1-1; D gene ambiguous. Germline assignment: CDR1 MNHNS and CDR2 SASEGT. The CDR3 runs 15 residues. V gave up 2 bases and J gave up 5 bases, with 15 bases separating them. CDR3 nucleotides: TGTGCCAGCAGTGAACCCGACCGACCATCTACTGAAGCTTTCTTT. Translating gives CASSEPDRPSTEAFF.

This clonotype was seen a handful of times. The J gene is TRBJ1-2, the V gene TRBV4-1; a possible D gene is TRBD1 (6 bases). The ends were cut back, 2 bases at V and 3 bases at J, with 22 bases in the middle. The CDR3 runs 18 residues. Germline loops: CDR1 MGHRA, CDR2 YSYEKL. Here the CDR3 reads CASSQRPQGRGIDYGYTF. The DNA of the CDR3 is TGCGCCAGCAGCCAACGCCCCCAAGGCAGGGGCATTGACTATGGCTACACCTTC.

With respect to this clonotype: Possible read error: a much larger clone is one base away. The chain recombines TRBV12-3 or TRBV12-4 with TRBJ2-1, with D possibly matching TRBD2 (6 bases). This CDR3 spans 15 amino acids. V lost 1 base, J lost 9 bases, and 16 bases lay in between. CDR3 in DNA: TGTGCCAGCAGTTTAGGAGATCGGGAGTGCGGTGAGCAGTTCTTC. Its translation is CASSLGDRECGEQFF.

V is TRBV7-8 and J is TRBJ2-7; the match to TRBD2 covers 12 bases. Unmatched junction bases numbered 5, after V lost 1 base and J lost 1 base. Germline values: CDR1 SGHVS, CDR2 FQNEAQ. The CDR3 loop spans 17 amino acids. CDR3 amino acids: CASSLDGLAGTSYEQYF. Written as DNA, the CDR3 is TGTGCCAGCAGCTTAGATGGACTAGCGGGAACATCCTACGAGCAGTACTTC.

This clonotype was observed a handful of times. CDR3 residues: CASSPDRINTEAFF. The CDR3 DNA sequence: TGCGCCAGCAGCCCGGACAGGATAAACACTGAAGCTTTCTTT. This sequence joins TRBV5-1 and TRBJ1-1; 7 bases are a match to TRBD1. The CDR3 length is 14 residues. Germline V gene data show CDR1 as SGHRS and CDR2 as YFSETQ. The junction had 5 bases not matched to a gene; V was cut back by 4 bases and J by 2 bases.

The V gene is TRBV23-1, the J gene TRBJ2-4, with D unresolved. Being an ORF, TRBV23-1 has a function that is uncertain. This CDR3 contains 15 residues. V was cut by 6 bases and J by 7 bases, with 19 bases left in between. The CDR3 spells CASSWDLPLMNIQYF. CDR3 DNA: TGCGCCAGCAGCTGGGATTTGCCTTTGATGAACATTCAGTACTTC.

This clonotype appeared many times. The chain combines TRBV5-1 with TRBJ2-2; possible D gene TRBD2, 5 bases. V dropped 2 bases and J dropped 3 bases, with 5 bases sitting between them. This CDR3 has 13 residues. Germline CDR1 reads SGHRS; CDR2 reads YFSETQ. The CDR3 loop is CASSFGDTGELFF. The CDR3 region has the DNA TGCGCCAGCAGCTTCGGGGACACCGGGGAGCTGTTTTTT.

In this sample, this clonotype turned up a few times. The rearrangement links TRBV25-1 to TRBJ2-3; D gene unclear. Per germline, CDR1 MGHDK and CDR2 SYGVNS. The CDR3 covers 12 residues. V was trimmed by 8 bases and J by 5 bases, leaving 11 bases between them. The CDR3 here is CASGNEQDTQYF. The CDR3 DNA is TGTGCCAGCGGTAACGAACAAGATACGCAGTATTTT.

DNA of the CDR3: TGTGCCAGCAGCCAAGTTAGGTTCTACGAGCAGTACTTC. Protein: CASSQVRFYEQYF. This chain connects TRBV14 to TRBJ2-7, with D unclear. The CDR3 spans 13 residues. Looked up from germline, CDR1 is SGHDN and CDR2 is FVKESK. The V end lost 1 base, the J end lost 3 bases, and 7 bases lay between the germline ends.

This clonotype occurred a few times. This rearrangement joins TRBV5-1 to TRBJ2-1; 14 bases line up with TRBD2. In germline, CDR1 is SGHRS, CDR2 YFSETQ. Trimming took 4 bases from V and 4 from J; bases not matched to a gene: 7. The CDR3 runs to 17 residues. CDR3 protein: CASSTGLAGGGYNEQFF. CDR3 nucleotide sequence: TGCGCCAGCAGCACCGGACTAGCGGGGGGAGGGTACAATGAGCAGTTCTTC.

This clonotype was seen more than once but under ten times. The chain employs TRBV2 and TRBJ2-1, with TRBD1 matching 7 bases. V lost 11 bases to trimming and J lost 0 bases; unmatched junction nucleotides: 7. Germline CDR1 and CDR2: SNHLY and FYNNEI. The CDR3 length is 14 residues. The CDR3 is CAAVQGSSYNEQFF. CDR3 bases: TGTGCCGCAGTACAGGGGAGCTCCTACAATGAGCAGTTCTTC.

This clonotype was seen a handful of times. The chain links TRBV3-1 to TRBJ1-5, with 9 bases matching TRBD1. Unmatched junction bases numbered 3, after V lost 3 bases and J lost 6 bases. The CDR3 runs to 14 residues. Germline V gene data show CDR1 as LGHDT and CDR2 as YNNKEL (reference sequence). The CDR3 loop reads CASSHTGGIQPQHF. DNA for the CDR3: TGTGCCAGCAGCCACACAGGGGGCATTCAGCCCCAGCATTTT.

V and J are TRBV6-5 and TRBJ2-1; 15 nucleotides match TRBD2. The length of the CDR3 is 16 residues. J lost 7 bases, V lost 0 bases, and 1 base had no gene match. Germline CDR1 reads MNHEY; CDR2 reads SVGAGI. The CDR3 sequence: CASSYSGTSGRNEQFF. The CDR3 nucleotides are TGTGCCAGCAGTTACTCCGGGACTAGCGGGAGGAATGAGCAGTTCTTC.

The V call is TRBV5-6, the J call TRBJ2-5; TRBD2 is a possible D gene (6 bases). Germline CDR1 is SGHDT and CDR2 is YYEEEE. The CDR3 has 15 residues. With 4 bases removed from V and 1 base from J, the gap between germline ends came to 14 bases. CDR3 DNA sequence: TGTGCCAGCAGCCCCTCCCTAGCGCTCCAAGAGACCCAGTACTTC. Encoded protein: CASSPSLALQETQYF.

V gene TRBV7-9 combines with J gene TRBJ2-4; TRBD1 aligns across 10 bases. After removal of 8 bases from V and 1 base from J, the junction contained 5 bases not matched to a gene. Germline V gene data show CDR1 as SEHNR and CDR2 as FQNEAQ (reference sequence). The CDR3 is made up of 15 amino acids. CDR3 sequence reads: CASGPGQGAKNIQYF. In DNA form, the CDR3 reads TGTGCCAGCGGCCCGGGACAGGGGGCCAAAAACATTCAGTACTTC. The full variable domain, its missing parts supplied by reference TRBV7-9 and TRBJ2-4, is DTGVSQNPRHKITKRGQNVTFRCDPISEHNRLYWYRQTLGQGPEFLTYFQNEAQLEKSRLLSDRFSAERPKGSFSTLEIQRTEQGDSAMYLCASGPGQGAKNIQYFGAGTRLSVL.

This clonotype occurred many times. This rearrangement joins TRBV29-1 to TRBJ2-1; D perhaps matches TRBD2 (5 bases). Germline CDR1 is SQVTM and CDR2 is ANQGSEA. The CDR3 length is 13 residues. V was shortened by 4 bases and J by 1 base, with 8 bases between the two germline ends. The CDR3 DNA is TGCAGCGTTGCTAGCTCATCCTACAATGAGCAGTTCTTC. This sequence encodes CSVASSSYNEQFF.

This clonotype was seen more than once but under ten times. This chain connects TRBV6-2 or TRBV6-3 to TRBJ2-5; 7 bases are shared with TRBD2. This CDR3 is 13 amino acids long. Germline V lookup: CDR1 MNHEY, CDR2 SVGEGT. The V segment lost 8 bases and the J segment 1 base; nucleotides outside the gene matches: 4. CDR3 DNA sequence: TGTGCCAGCGAAGCTAGCGGCCAAGAGACCCAGTACTTC. Its translation: CASEASGQETQYF.